Given below is one TCR beta chain in context. A modified ARM-PCR protocol with three rounds of nested PCR amplified TCRbeta. One entry per CDR3 protein results from TCRdb running MiXCR on the multiplex PCR reads. Of about 200,000 distinct CDR3 sequences listed, 60% to 75% were seen once; the top ten hold under 30%. The template was RNA from unsorted bulk tissue. The V gene lost 3 bases and the J gene lost 3 bases, with 6 bases spanning the gap. This CDR3 comprises 12 residues. This entry comes from a study of tumor and adjacent non-tumor tissue in lung cancer. This chain uses TRBV12-3 or TRBV12-4 with TRBJ2-7; D gene unclear. The receptor comes from a man between 60 and 75 years old with non-small cell lung cancer. The sequenced material came from lung tumor tissue. The CDR3, as DNA: TGTGCCAGCAGTTTCACGTTCTACGAGCAGTACTTC. This gives the protein CASSFTFYEQYF.